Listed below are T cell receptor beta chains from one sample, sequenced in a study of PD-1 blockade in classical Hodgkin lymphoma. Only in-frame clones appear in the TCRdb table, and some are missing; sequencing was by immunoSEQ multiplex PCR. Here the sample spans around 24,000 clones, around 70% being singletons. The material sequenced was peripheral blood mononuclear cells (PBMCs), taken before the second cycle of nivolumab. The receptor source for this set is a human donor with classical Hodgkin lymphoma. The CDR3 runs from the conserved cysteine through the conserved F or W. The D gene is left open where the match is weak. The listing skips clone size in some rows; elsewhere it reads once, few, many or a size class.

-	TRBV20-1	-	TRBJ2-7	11	TGCAGTGCCTCTCGAGAGGGCGAGCAGTACTTC	CSASREGEQYF
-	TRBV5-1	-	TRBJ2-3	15	TGCGCCAGCAGCTCAAGTACCTACGCGACAGATACGCAGTATTTT	CASSSSTYATDTQYF
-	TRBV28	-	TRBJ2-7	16	TGTGCCAGCAGAGTATTCGTCGGCACCGGGCTCTACGAGCAGTACTTC	CASRVFVGTGLYEQYF
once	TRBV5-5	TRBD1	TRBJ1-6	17	TGTGCCAGCAGCTCGGGACAGGGGAGCTCCTATAATTCACCCCTCCACTTT	CASSSGQGSSYNSPLHF
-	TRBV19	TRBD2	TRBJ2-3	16	TGTGCCAGTAGCGAGACTAGCGGGAGGCAGGTAGATACGCAGTATTTT	CASSETSGRQVDTQYF
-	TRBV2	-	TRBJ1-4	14	TGTGCCAGCAGTTACACCGCAACTAATGAAAAACTGTTTTTT	CASSYTATNEKLFF
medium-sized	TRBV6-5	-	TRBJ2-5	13	TGTGCCAGTTCAAGGCAGGGTCCAGAGACCCAGTACTTC	CASSRQGPETQYF
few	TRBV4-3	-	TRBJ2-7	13	TGCGCCAGCAGCCAAGCGGTTTTCTACGAGCAGTACTTC	CASSQAVFYEQYF
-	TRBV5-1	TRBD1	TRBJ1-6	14	TGCGCCAGCAGCCTGGGACAGCTTAATTCACCCCTCCACTTT	CASSLGQLNSPLHF
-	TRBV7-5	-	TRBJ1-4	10	TGTGCCAGAACCCCACATAAACTGTTTTTT	CARTPHKLFF
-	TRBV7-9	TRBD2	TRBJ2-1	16	TGTGCCAGCAGCTTAGCGGGACTAGCGGGATACAATGAGCAGTTCTTC	CASSLAGLAGYNEQFF
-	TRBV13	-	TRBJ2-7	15	TGTGCCAGCAGTCCCCCCACGGTGTGGGGAAACGAGCAGTACTTC	CASSPPTVWGNEQYF
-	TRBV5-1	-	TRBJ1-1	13	TGCGCCAGCAGCGTGGGCCAGAACACTGAAGCTTTCTTT	CASSVGQNTEAFF
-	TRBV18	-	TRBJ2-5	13	TGTGCCAGCTCTAATGGACAGCAAGAGACCCAGTACTTC	CASSNGQQETQYF
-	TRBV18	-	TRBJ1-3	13	TGTGCCAGCTCACAGGGGGCTGGAAACACCATATATTTT	CASSQGAGNTIYF
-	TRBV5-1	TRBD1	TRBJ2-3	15	TGCGCCAGCAGCTTGCCGAGACAGGGCCATGATACGCAGTATTTT	CASSLPRQGHDTQYF
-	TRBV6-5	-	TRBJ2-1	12	TGTGCCAGCAGTTATCTAGGGGGTGAGCAGTTCTTC	CASSYLGGEQFF
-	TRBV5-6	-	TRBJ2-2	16	TGTGCCAGCAGCTTGGTCGGCGGAGGGGTGGCCGGGGAGCTGTTTTTT	CASSLVGGGVAGELFF
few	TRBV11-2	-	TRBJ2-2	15	TGTGCCAGCACCGCTACCGGGTGGGGTCCCGGGGAGCTGTTTTTT	CASTATGWGPGELFF
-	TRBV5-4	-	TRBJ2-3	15	TGTGCCAGCAGCTTGCTTCAGGGCGGCACAGATACGCAGTATTTT	CASSLLQGGTDTQYF
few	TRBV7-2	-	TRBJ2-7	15	TGTGCCAGCAGCTTAGTTGTAGGGTTTTCCTACGAGCAGTACTTC	CASSLVVGFSYEQYF
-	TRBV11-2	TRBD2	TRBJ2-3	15	TGTGCCAGCAGCTTACGGACTAGACCCACAGATACGCAGTATTTT	CASSLRTRPTDTQYF
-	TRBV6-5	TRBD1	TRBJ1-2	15	TGTGCCAGCAGTTACTCGATTGCACAGGGGTCGGGCTACACCTTC	CASSYSIAQGSGYTF
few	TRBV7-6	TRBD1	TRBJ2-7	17	TGTGCCAGCAGCTTATCGCCCCAGCGGACAGGGCCTCACGAGCAGTACTTC	CASSLSPQRTGPHEQYF
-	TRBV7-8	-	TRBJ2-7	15	TGTGCCAGCAGCTTAGGAAGGGACGGAACCTACGAGCAGTACTTC	CASSLGRDGTYEQYF
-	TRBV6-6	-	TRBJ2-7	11	TGTGCCAGCAGTCAACTATACGAGCAGTACTTC	CASSQLYEQYF
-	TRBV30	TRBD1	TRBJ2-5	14	TGTGCCTGGAGTCGGGGACAGAGTGTCGGGACCCAGTACTTC	CAWSRGQSVGTQYF
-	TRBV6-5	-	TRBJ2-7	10	TGTGCCAGCAGGGGGTACGAGCAGTACTTC	CASRGYEQYF
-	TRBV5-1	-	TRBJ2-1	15	TGCGCCAGCAGCTTTCAGGGGTCGGGGTTCAATGAGCAGTTCTTC	CASSFQGSGFNEQFF
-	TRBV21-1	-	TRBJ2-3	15	TGTGCCAGCAGCCCGCGAGACCCTGGGGCAGATACGCAGTATTTT	CASSPRDPGADTQYF
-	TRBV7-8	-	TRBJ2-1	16	TGTGCCAGCAGCTTAGCGCGGCGCGAGGCTGGGGATGAGCAGTTCTTC	CASSLARREAGDEQFF
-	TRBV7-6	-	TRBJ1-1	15	TGTGCCAGCAGCGCGACTGGGGGGGCGGGGACTGAAGCTTTCTTT	CASSATGGAGTEAFF
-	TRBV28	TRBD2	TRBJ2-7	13	TGTGCCAGCAGGACTAGCGGGCTGTACGAGCAGTACTTC	CASRTSGLYEQYF
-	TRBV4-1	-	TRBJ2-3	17	TGCGCCAGCAGCCAAGATTTCGGTAGTCCATCAGTAGATACGCAGTATTTT	CASSQDFGSPSVDTQYF
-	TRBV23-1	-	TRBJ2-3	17	TGCGCCAGCAGTCCTGCAGGGGCTACCCCTAGCACAGATACGCAGTATTTT	CASSPAGATPSTDTQYF
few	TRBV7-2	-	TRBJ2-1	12	TGTGCCAGCAGCTTAGTTTACAATGAGCAGTTCTTC	CASSLVYNEQFF